Listed below are T cell receptor beta chains from one sample, sequenced in a study of OX40 agonist ivuxolimab in advanced cancers. Here immunoSEQ multiplex PCR was the method, and the copy in TCRdb shows in-frame clones only, minus some. The data show nearly 3,000 clones, around 80% seen once. The material was CD4+ or CD8+ T cells sorted from blood, obtained in a trial of the OX40 agonist ivuxolimab. Receptors originate from an adult with an advanced solid tumor such as melanoma, head and neck, liver or kidney cancer. The CDR3 runs from the conserved cysteine through the conserved F or W. The order of the fields is J gene, D gene, clone size, V gene, CDR3 DNA, CDR3 protein. A D gene is named only where the DNA matches it firmly. Size is omitted from some rows. Given values are once, few, many or a class for expanded clones.

J: TRBJ2-1
D: TRBD2
size: -
V: TRBV7-3
DNA: TGTGCCAGCAGCTCCATAGCGGGGGGCCAATATGAGCAGTTCTTC
CDR3: CASSSIAGGQYEQFF

J: TRBJ2-7
D: TRBD2
size: once
V: TRBV4-3
DNA: TGCGCCAGCAGACAAGAGACTAGCGGGAGATTCTACGAGCAGTACTTC
CDR3: CASRQETSGRFYEQYF

J: TRBJ1-2
D: TRBD1
size: -
V: TRBV4-1
DNA: TGCGCCAGCAGCCAAGGACAGGGTCTGGTCTATGGCTACACCTTC
CDR3: CASSQGQGLVYGYTF

J: TRBJ2-7
D: TRBD2
size: medium-sized
V: TRBV9
DNA: TGTGCCAGCAGCACCCCAGCGGGAGGAAGCGAGCAGTACTTC
CDR3: CASSTPAGGSEQYF

J: TRBJ2-7
D: TRBD1
size: -
V: TRBV2
DNA: TGTGCCAGCAGCCCGGAGGACAGGGTCTACGAGCAGTACTTC
CDR3: CASSPEDRVYEQYF

J: TRBJ2-7
D: TRBD1
size: -
V: TRBV28
DNA: TGTGCCAGCAGTCCTTACCCCCGGACAGGGAGAGGCGAGCAGTACTTC
CDR3: CASSPYPRTGRGEQYF

J: TRBJ2-1
D: TRBD2
size: once
V: TRBV11-2
DNA: TGTGCCAGCAACGGATTTGGGTACGGAGGGACTAGTCATGTTGAGCAGTTCTTC
CDR3: CASNGFGYGGTSHVEQFF

J: TRBJ1-5
D: -
size: -
V: TRBV5-5
DNA: TGTGCCAGCAGTTTGAGGGCAACCTATAGCAATCAGCCCCAGCATTTT
CDR3: CASSLRATYSNQPQHF

J: TRBJ2-1
D: -
size: few
V: TRBV5-1
DNA: TGCGCCAGCAGCGGTTCGGAGGGGGCGGTGTGGGGAAATGAGCAGTTCTTC
CDR3: CASSGSEGAVWGNEQFF

J: TRBJ2-7
D: -
size: -
V: TRBV5-8
DNA: TGTGCCAGCAGCTTGTTGACGCCCTACGAGCAGTACTTC
CDR3: CASSLLTPYEQYF

J: TRBJ2-1
D: -
size: -
V: TRBV27
DNA: TGTGCCAGCAGTTTATTTGCATCCAACGAGCAGTTCTTC
CDR3: CASSLFASNEQFF